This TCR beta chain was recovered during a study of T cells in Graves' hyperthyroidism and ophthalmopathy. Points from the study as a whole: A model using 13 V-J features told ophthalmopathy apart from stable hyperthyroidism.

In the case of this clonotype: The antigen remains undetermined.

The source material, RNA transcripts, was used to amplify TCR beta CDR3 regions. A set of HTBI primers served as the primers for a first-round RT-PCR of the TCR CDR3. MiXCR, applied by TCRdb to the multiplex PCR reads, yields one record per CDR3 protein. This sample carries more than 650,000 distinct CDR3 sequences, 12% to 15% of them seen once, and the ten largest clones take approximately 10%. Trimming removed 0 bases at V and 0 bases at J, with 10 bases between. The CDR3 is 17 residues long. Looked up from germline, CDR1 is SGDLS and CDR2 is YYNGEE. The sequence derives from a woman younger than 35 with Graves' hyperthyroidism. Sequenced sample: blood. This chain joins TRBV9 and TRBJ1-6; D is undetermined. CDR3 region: CASSVDTVRSYNSPLHF. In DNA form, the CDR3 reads TGTGCCAGCAGCGTAGACACAGTTCGCTCCTATAATTCACCCCTCCACTTT. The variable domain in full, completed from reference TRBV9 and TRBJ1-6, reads DSGVTQTPKHLITATGQRVTLRCSPRSGDLSVYWYQQSLDQGLQFLIQYYNGEERAKGNILERFSAQQFPDLHSELNLSSLELGDSALYFCASSVDTVRSYNSPLHFGNGTRLTVT.